A selection of T cell receptor beta chains follows, all from one sample in a study of blood T cell repertoires in COVID-19. Method: immunoSEQ multiplex PCR; TCRdb's copy keeps in-frame clones and lacks some. The sample shows approximately 220,000 clones, under 90% of them seen only once. The sample was peripheral blood. These receptors all come from a woman aged 55-75 years who had recovered from COVID-19. Each CDR3 is given with its conserved first and last residue. Each record gives: V gene, D gene, clone size, J gene, CDR3 protein, CDR3 DNA. D genes are given only for firm matches. Size is omitted from some rows. Given values are once, few, many or a class for expanded clones.

V: TRBV4-1
D: TRBD2
size: NA
J: TRBJ2-3
CDR3: CASSQEWTSGGTTDTQYF
DNA: TGCGCCAGCAGCCAAGAGTGGACTAGCGGGGGGACCACAGATACGCAGTATTTT

V: TRBV5-6
D: NA
size: NA
J: TRBJ2-5
CDR3: CASSLDLKETQYF
DNA: TGTGCCAGCAGCCTGGATCTTAAAGAGACCCAGTACTTC

V: TRBV18
D: NA
size: once
J: TRBJ1-1
CDR3: CASSPPGIAGVTEAFF
DNA: TGTGCCAGCTCACCACCGGGGATTGCAGGGGTCACTGAAGCTTTCTTT

V: TRBV19
D: TRBD1
size: NA
J: TRBJ1-1
CDR3: CASKGGSTEAFF
DNA: TGTGCCAGTAAAGGGGGCTCCACTGAAGCTTTCTTT

V: TRBV9
D: NA
size: NA
J: TRBJ2-7
CDR3: CASSVGRGVSYEQYF
DNA: TGTGCCAGCAGCGTAGGTCGCGGAGTCTCCTACGAGCAGTACTTC

V: TRBV7-3
D: NA
size: once
J: TRBJ2-1
CDR3: CASSSGGPNEQFF
DNA: TGTGCCAGCAGCTCAGGGGGGCCCAATGAGCAGTTCTTC

V: TRBV4-2
D: NA
size: NA
J: TRBJ1-2
CDR3: CASSQESGQGSNGYTF
DNA: TGTGCCAGCAGCCAAGAATCGGGTCAGGGTAGCAATGGCTACACCTTC

V: TRBV15
D: TRBD1
size: NA
J: TRBJ1-5
CDR3: CATSRDRGYDQPQHF
DNA: TGTGCCACCAGCAGGGACAGGGGGTACGATCAGCCCCAGCATTTT

V: TRBV12-3/TRBV12-4
D: NA
size: once
J: TRBJ2-2
CDR3: CASTPSVRGELFF
DNA: TGTGCCAGCACTCCGAGCGTACGCGGGGAGCTGTTTTTT

V: TRBV6-2/TRBV6-3
D: NA
size: NA
J: TRBJ2-7
CDR3: CASSYGGGGYEQYF
DNA: TGTGCCAGCAGTTACGGAGGGGGGGGCTACGAGCAGTACTTC

V: TRBV27
D: NA
size: NA
J: TRBJ2-1
CDR3: CASSSPGTTGANEQFF
DNA: TGTGCCAGCAGTTCTCCCGGGACTACGGGGGCTAATGAGCAGTTCTTC

V: TRBV30
D: NA
size: NA
J: TRBJ2-7
CDR3: CAWEPHDRPLYEQYF
DNA: TGTGCCTGGGAACCCCATGACAGGCCACTTTACGAGCAGTACTTC

V: TRBV9
D: TRBD2
size: NA
J: TRBJ2-5
CDR3: CASSVVPSGDQETQYF
DNA: TGTGCCAGCAGCGTAGTTCCTAGCGGGGACCAAGAGACCCAGTACTTC

V: TRBV4-3
D: TRBD1
size: NA
J: TRBJ1-2
CDR3: CASSLDRGRGYTF
DNA: TGCGCCAGCAGTCTCGACAGGGGCCGGGGCTACACCTTC

V: TRBV7-6
D: TRBD2
size: NA
J: TRBJ2-3
CDR3: CASSLVSGGSADTQYF
DNA: TGTGCCAGCAGCTTAGTAAGCGGGGGGTCCGCAGATACGCAGTATTTT

V: TRBV7-3
D: NA
size: once
J: TRBJ2-2
CDR3: CASSPTGSNTGELFF
DNA: TGTGCCAGCAGCCCGACCGGGTCGAACACCGGGGAGCTGTTTTTT

V: TRBV19
D: TRBD2
size: NA
J: TRBJ2-2
CDR3: CASSIGTTSGSGELFF
DNA: TGTGCCAGTAGTATCGGGACGACTAGCGGCTCCGGGGAGCTGTTTTTT

V: TRBV5-4
D: TRBD1
size: once
J: TRBJ1-4
CDR3: CASSLKVGQGTNEKLFF
DNA: TGTGCCAGCAGCTTGAAAGTGGGACAGGGTACTAATGAAAAACTGTTTTTT